This TCR beta chain appears in the sequencing data of a study of T cell changes during pregnancy in multiple sclerosis. Germline lookup yields CDR1 MGHRA and CDR2 YSYEKL. The CDR3 spans 15 residues. Trimming removed 3 bases from V and 6 bases from J; junction bases left unmatched: 6. The assay was immunoSEQ multiplex PCR, and TCRdb's table has in-frame clones only and misses some. The sample comprises approximately 80,000 clones, roughly 93% of which are singletons, and roughly 2.5% rests with the top ten. The TCR was taken from a female donor with multiple sclerosis, enrolled in a pregnancy study. Source: peripheral blood, taken in the third trimester of pregnancy. The chain couples TRBV4-1 to TRBJ1-5; 9 bases fit TRBD1. The CDR3 region is CASSQEGQGGQPQHF. The CDR3 DNA follows: TGCGCCAGCAGCCAGGAGGGACAGGGTGGTCAGCCCCAGCATTTT.